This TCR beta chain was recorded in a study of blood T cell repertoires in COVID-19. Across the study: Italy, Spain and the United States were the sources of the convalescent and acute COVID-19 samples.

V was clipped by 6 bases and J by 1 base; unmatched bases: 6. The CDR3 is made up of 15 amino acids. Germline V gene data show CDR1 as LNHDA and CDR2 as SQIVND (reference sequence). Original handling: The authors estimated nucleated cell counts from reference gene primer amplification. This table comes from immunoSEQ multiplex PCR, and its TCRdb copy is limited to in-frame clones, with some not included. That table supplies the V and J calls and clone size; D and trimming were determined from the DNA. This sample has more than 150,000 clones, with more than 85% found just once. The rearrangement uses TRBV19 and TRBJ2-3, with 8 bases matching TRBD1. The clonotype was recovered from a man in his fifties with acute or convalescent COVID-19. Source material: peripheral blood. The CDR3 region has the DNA TGTGCCAGTAGAATGACAGGGGCAGGCACAGATACGCAGTATTTT. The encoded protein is CASRMTGAGTDTQYF.